This T cell receptor (beta chain) is drawn from a study of control samples from healthy donors and cancer patients. Repertoires were generated with immunoSEQ multiplex PCR, while TCRdb's copy carries only in-frame clones and drops some. The table lists about 120,000 clones, 75% to 90% of them singletons. The material sequenced was PBMCs. The TCR originated in a woman in her 50s with colorectal cancer.

CDR3 sequence (DNA): TGTGCCAGCAGGAGGGAGAACACTGAAGCTTTCTTT. Its protein product is CASRRENTEAFF. The V call is TRBV2, the J call TRBJ1-1; no firm D call. Germline V gene sequence: CDR1 SNHLY, CDR2 FYNNEI. The CDR3 is 12 amino acids. Trimming took off 6 bases at V and 1 base at J, with 6 bases between the two ends.